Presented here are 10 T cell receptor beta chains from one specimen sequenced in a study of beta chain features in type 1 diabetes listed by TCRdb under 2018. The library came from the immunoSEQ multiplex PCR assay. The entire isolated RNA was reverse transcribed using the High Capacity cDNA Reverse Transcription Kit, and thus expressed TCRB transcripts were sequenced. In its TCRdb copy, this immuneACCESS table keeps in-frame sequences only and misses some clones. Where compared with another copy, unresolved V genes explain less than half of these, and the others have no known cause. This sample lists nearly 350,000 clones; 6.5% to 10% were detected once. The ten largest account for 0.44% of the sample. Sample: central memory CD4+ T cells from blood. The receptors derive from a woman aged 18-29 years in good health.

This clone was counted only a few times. The CDR3 spells CASGLRSPSGRVSNEQFF. The CDR3 DNA reads TGTGCCAGCGGCCTGAGATCCCCTAGCGGGAGGGTGTCCAATGAGCAGTTCTTC. The J gene is TRBJ2-1, the V gene TRBV7-9, with 12 nucleotides matching TRBD2. Germline V lookup: CDR1 SEHNR, CDR2 FQNEAQ (reference sequence). There are 18 residues in the CDR3. V lost 8 bases and J lost 6; bases outside the gene matches: 17.

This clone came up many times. The DNA of the CDR3 is TGTGCCAGCTCACCCCGTGGACTAGCGGGAGGGACCTACGAGCAGTACTTC. This codes for CASSPRGLAGGTYEQYF. The chain employs TRBV18 and TRBJ2-7, with TRBD2 matching over 15 bases. J was trimmed by 2 bases and V by 3 bases; bases with no gene match: 5. CDR1 and CDR2 from the germline V gene are KGHSH and LQKENI. The CDR3 extends over 17 amino acids.

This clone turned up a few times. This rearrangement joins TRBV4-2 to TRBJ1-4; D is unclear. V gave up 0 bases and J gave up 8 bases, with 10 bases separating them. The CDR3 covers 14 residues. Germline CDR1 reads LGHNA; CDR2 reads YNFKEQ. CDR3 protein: CASSQDPDPEKLFF. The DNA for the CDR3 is TGTGCCAGCAGCCAAGACCCAGACCCGGAAAAACTGTTTTTT.

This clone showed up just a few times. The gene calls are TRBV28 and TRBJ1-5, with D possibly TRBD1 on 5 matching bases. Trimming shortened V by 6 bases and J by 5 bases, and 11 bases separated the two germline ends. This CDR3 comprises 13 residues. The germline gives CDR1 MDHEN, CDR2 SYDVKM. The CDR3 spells CASSWDRYQPQHF. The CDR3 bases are TGTGCCAGCAGCTGGGACCGGTATCAGCCCCAGCATTTT.

CDR3 nucleotide sequence: TGCGCCAGCAGCACCCTGAGCGGGAGGGGGAACAATGAGCAGTTCTTC. It is translated as CASSTLSGRGNNEQFF. The V and J genes are TRBV5-1 and TRBJ2-1; TRBD2 agrees at 10 bases. V was clipped by 4 bases and J by 5 bases; unmatched bases: 9. Germline V lookup: CDR1 SGHRS, CDR2 YFSETQ. This CDR3 comprises 16 residues.

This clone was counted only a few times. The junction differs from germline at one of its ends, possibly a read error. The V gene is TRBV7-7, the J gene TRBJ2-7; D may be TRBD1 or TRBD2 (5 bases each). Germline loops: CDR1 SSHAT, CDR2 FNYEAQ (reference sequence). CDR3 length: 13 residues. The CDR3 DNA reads TGTGCTAGCAGCGTGGATCTTGGGGGCGAGCAGTACTTC. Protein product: CASSVDLGGEQYF.

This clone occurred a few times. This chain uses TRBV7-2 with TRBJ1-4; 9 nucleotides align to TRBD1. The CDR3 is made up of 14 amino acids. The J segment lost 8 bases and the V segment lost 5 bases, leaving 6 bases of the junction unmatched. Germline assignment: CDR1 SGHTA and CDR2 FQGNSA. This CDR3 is CASSPDRGGEKLFF. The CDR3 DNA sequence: TGTGCCAGCAGCCCGGACAGGGGAGGCGAAAAACTGTTTTTT.

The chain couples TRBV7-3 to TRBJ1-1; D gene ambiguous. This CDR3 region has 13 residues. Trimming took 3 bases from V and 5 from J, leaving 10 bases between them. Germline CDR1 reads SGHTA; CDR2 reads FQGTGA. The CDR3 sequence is CASSFSIETEAFF. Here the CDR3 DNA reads TGTGCCAGCAGCTTTTCAATAGAAACTGAAGCTTTCTTT.

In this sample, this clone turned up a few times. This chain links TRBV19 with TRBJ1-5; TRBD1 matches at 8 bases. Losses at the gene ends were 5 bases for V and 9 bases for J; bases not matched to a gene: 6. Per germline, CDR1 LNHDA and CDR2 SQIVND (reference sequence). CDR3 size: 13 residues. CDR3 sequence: CASSGQGMGPQHF. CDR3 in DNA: TGTGCCAGTAGTGGACAGGGTATGGGGCCCCAGCATTTT. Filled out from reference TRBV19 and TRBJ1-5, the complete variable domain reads DGGITQSPKYLFRKEGQNVTLSCEQNLNHDAMYWYRQDPGQGLRLIYYSQIVNDFQKGDIAEGYSVSREKKESFPLTVTSAQKNPTAFYLCASSGQGMGPQHFGDGTRLSIL.

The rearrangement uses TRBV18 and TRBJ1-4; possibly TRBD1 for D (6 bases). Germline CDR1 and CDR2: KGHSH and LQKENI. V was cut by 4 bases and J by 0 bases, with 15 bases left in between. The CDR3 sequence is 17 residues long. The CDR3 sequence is CASSLSAPGATNEKLFF. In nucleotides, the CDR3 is TGTGCCAGCTCACTATCGGCCCCAGGGGCAACTAATGAAAAACTGTTTTTT.